A single T cell receptor beta chain is shown here with its context. A Seattle source enrolled patients during active infection and followed them longitudinally. The sample comes from a study of blood T cell repertoires in COVID-19. At the level of the study: There were acute and convalescent COVID-19 samples, and they came from the United States, Italy and Spain. T cells, B-cell-depleted T cells, or PBMCs supplied cDNA or gDNA.

The CDR3 sequence is 17 residues long. CDR1 MDHEN and CDR2 SYDVKM come from the germline V gene. After removal of 5 bases from V and 1 base from J, the junction contained 13 bases not matched to a gene. In the original processing: Nucleated cell number was recorded as an estimate derived from reference gene primer amplification. Clones were sequenced by immunoSEQ multiplex PCR, and TCRdb holds only the in-frame ones, with some missing. That table supplies the V and J calls and clone size; D and trimming were determined from the DNA. This sample has 330,000 or so clones; around nine tenths occur once, and the top ten carry 3% to 4.5%.

The chain couples TRBV28 to TRBJ2-5, with 7 bases lining up with TRBD2. The clonotype originates from a woman aged 60 to 75 with COVID-19, enrolled during active disease. Sequenced input: peripheral blood. CDR3 coding DNA: TGTGCCAGCAGTGGGGCTCGGAGCGGGGCCTTCCAAGAGACCCAGTACTTC. Translation: CASSGARSGAFQETQYF.